These 7 T cell receptor beta chains came from one sample sequenced in a study of cytomegalovirus exposure and HLA in healthy donors. The PCR was carried out with 60 Vbeta primers and 13 Jbeta primers. Generated by immunoSEQ multiplex PCR, the TCRdb table keeps only in-frame clones and is missing some. The sample lists about 190,000 clones; about 80% were seen once. The material sequenced was PBMCs. The origin of the receptors is a woman in her forties in good health and CMV-seronegative.

This sequence joins TRBV4-3 and TRBJ1-4; no firm D call. Germline loops: CDR1 LGHNA, CDR2 YSLEER. The CDR3 is made up of 17 amino acids. V lost 4 bases and J lost 0, with 15 bases in between. The CDR3 here is CASSRVGVGSTNEKLFF. CDR3 nucleotide sequence: TGCGCCAGCAGCCGCGTGGGAGTGGGGTCAACTAATGAAAAACTGTTTTTT.

The chain's CDR3 is CASSPNAQAGGDGYTF. CDR3 nucleotide sequence: TGTGCCAGCTCACCCAACGCCCAGGCAGGGGGCGATGGCTACACCTTC. The rearrangement uses TRBV18 and TRBJ1-2; 8 bases are shared with TRBD1. V shed 3 bases and J 6 bases; nucleotides not matched to a gene: 12. The germline V gene has CDR1 KGHSH and CDR2 LQKENI. The CDR3 consists of 16 residues.

V usage is TRBV7-2 and J usage is TRBJ2-1; perhaps TRBD2 as D (7 bases). V lost 3 bases to trimming and J lost 5 bases, with 20 bases between them. This CDR3 is 17 amino acids long. The germline V gene encodes CDR1 SGHTA and CDR2 FQGNSA. The DNA of the CDR3 is TGTGCCAGCAGCTTGACTTTCAGGGGAGGGACCCACAATGAGCAGTTCTTC. Protein sequence: CASSLTFRGGTHNEQFF.

The rearrangement links TRBV2 to TRBJ1-4; TRBD1 matches 7 bases. V shed 5 bases, J shed 3 bases, and the junction held 12 bases outside the gene matches. The CDR3 is 17 amino acids. Germline V gene lookup returns CDR1 SNHLY and CDR2 FYNNEI. The CDR3 is CASSSPPGTAANEKLFF. CDR3 sequence (DNA): TGTGCCAGCAGTTCGCCACCCGGGACAGCGGCTAATGAAAAACTGTTTTTT.

The chain carries TRBV28 and TRBJ1-2, with no clear D. The germline V gene has CDR1 MDHEN and CDR2 SYDVKM. CDR3 length: 15 amino acids. The V end lost 6 bases, the J end lost 3 bases, and 17 bases lay between the germline ends. The CDR3 region is CASRGSSGKDYGYTF. CDR3 DNA: TGTGCCAGCAGAGGATCCTCCGGGAAGGACTATGGCTACACCTTC.

V and J are TRBV2 and TRBJ2-1; 8 bases are shared with TRBD2. Germline V gene lookup returns CDR1 SNHLY and CDR2 FYNNEI. The CDR3 spans 16 residues. The junction had 7 bases not matched to a gene; V was cut back by 2 bases and J by 4 bases. As DNA, the CDR3 is TGTGCCAGCAGTGAACGCGGGAGGCCCGTTTACAATGAGCAGTTCTTC. It encodes CASSERGRPVYNEQFF. The complete variable domain, with remaining parts taken from reference TRBV2 and TRBJ2-1, reads EPEVTQTPSHQVTQMGQEVILRCVPISNHLYFYWYRQILGQKVEFLVSFYNNEISEKSEIFDDQFSVERPDGSNFTLKIRSTKLEDSAMYFCASSERGRPVYNEQFFGPGTRLTVL.

The CDR3 DNA reads TGTGCCAGCACCCTTACGGGGGAAAAACTGTTTTTT. This codes for CASTLTGEKLFF. The V and J genes are TRBV11-2 and TRBJ1-4; D remains unclear. The V and J ends lost 7 bases and 8 bases respectively, with 11 bases between them. CDR1 SGHAT and CDR2 FQNNGV come from the germline V gene. The CDR3 is 12 residues long.